Listed below are T cell receptor beta chains from one sample, sequenced in a study of T cell responses to AZD1222 COVID-19 vaccine. Profiled with immunoSEQ multiplex PCR; TCRdb holds only in-frame clones, not every one. Among roughly 99,000 clones listed, approximately 90% were seen once. Sequenced material: peripheral blood, taken 28 days after the second AZD1222 dose. The origin of the receptors is an adult who received the AZD1222 COVID-19 vaccine. Both conserved end residues are part of each CDR3. D genes are given only for firm matches. The size entry is marked missing in some rows and otherwise reads once, few, many or a size class.

abundance | j_gene | v_gene | d_gene | CDR3aa | CDR3nt
once | TRBJ1-6 | TRBV30 | TRBD1 | CAWSNRLGQGGSPLHF | TGTGCCTGGAGTAATAGACTGGGACAGGGAGGATCACCCCTCCACTTT
once | TRBJ2-5 | TRBV27 | TRBD1 | CASSPRTGGQETQYF | TGTGCCAGCAGTCCTCGGACAGGGGGACAAGAGACCCAGTACTTC
. | TRBJ1-1 | TRBV2 | . | CASRQENTEAFF | TGTGCCAGCAGGCAGGAGAACACTGAAGCTTTCTTT
. | TRBJ1-1 | TRBV27 | TRBD1 | CASSRTGNTEAFF | TGTGCCAGCTCGAGGACAGGGAACACTGAAGCTTTCTTT
. | TRBJ1-1 | TRBV19 | . | CASSPGRTEAFF | TGTGCCAGTAGCCCGGGGCGAACTGAAGCTTTCTTT
. | TRBJ2-2 | TRBV12-2 | . | CASRSRVGSRGELFF | TGTGCAAGTCGTTCGCGGGTAGGTTCAAGAGGGGAGCTGTTTTTT
. | TRBJ1-3 | TRBV9 | . | CASSVGLSGGSGNTIYF | TGTGCCAGCAGCGTAGGGCTTTCCGGGGGCTCTGGAAACACCATATATTTT
. | TRBJ2-3 | TRBV7-3 | . | CASSPASGGDTQYF | TGTGCCAGCAGCCCAGCGTCCGGAGGAGATACGCAGTATTTT
. | TRBJ1-2 | TRBV30 | TRBD1 | CAWSKGQGPYGYTF | TGTGCCTGGAGTAAGGGACAGGGCCCCTATGGCTACACCTTC
. | TRBJ2-6 | TRBV5-1 | TRBD1 | CASSFDRGISGANVLTF | TGCGCCAGCAGCTTTGACAGGGGGATCTCTGGGGCCAACGTCCTGACTTTC
. | TRBJ2-7 | TRBV7-3 | . | CASSSQGFGEQQYF | TGTGCCAGCAGCTCTCAGGGATTCGGGGAACAACAGTACTTC
. | TRBJ2-7 | TRBV29-1 | TRBD1 | CSVRDREPYEQYF | TGCAGCGTTAGGGACAGGGAACCCTACGAGCAGTACTTC
. | TRBJ1-5 | TRBV18 | . | CASSPADSNQPQHF | TGTGCCAGCTCACCAGCGGATAGCAATCAGCCCCAGCATTTT
. | TRBJ1-1 | TRBV12-5 | . | CASGFRGMNTEAFF | TGTGCTAGTGGTTTTCGGGGTATGAACACTGAAGCTTTCTTT
. | TRBJ2-1 | TRBV14 | TRBD1 | CASSQGQLYNEQFF | TGTGCCAGCAGCCAGGGACAGCTCTACAATGAGCAGTTCTTC
. | TRBJ2-2 | TRBV4-1 | TRBD2 | CASSQEGLVHTGELFF | TGCGCCAGCAGCCAAGAGGGACTAGTACACACCGGGGAGCTGTTTTTT
. | TRBJ2-2 | TRBV19 | . | CASRRGAVQTGELFF | TGTGCCAGCAGAAGGGGGGCGGTCCAGACCGGGGAGCTGTTTTTT
. | TRBJ1-5 | TRBV2 | . | CASSPGTSTNQPQHF | TGTGCCAGCAGCCCTGGGACCTCCACGAATCAGCCCCAGCATTTT
. | TRBJ2-5 | TRBV5-6 | TRBD1 | CASSKDRGWETQYF | TGTGCCAGCAGCAAGGACAGGGGGTGGGAGACCCAGTACTTC
. | TRBJ2-7 | TRBV7-2 | . | CASSLAPGQPYEQYF | TGTGCCAGCAGCTTAGCGCCCGGACAGCCTTACGAGCAGTACTTC
. | TRBJ2-5 | TRBV2 | . | CASSTGKETQYF | TGTGCCAGCAGTACAGGGAAAGAGACCCAGTACTTC
once | TRBJ2-7 | TRBV7-3 | TRBD2 | CASSLTHLTSGSGYEQYF | TGTGCCAGCAGCTTGACCCACCTGACTAGCGGGAGTGGGTACGAGCAGTACTTC
once | TRBJ1-1 | TRBV4-1 | . | CASSQDLSAGRTEAFF | TGCGCCAGCAGCCAAGATCTGTCCGCAGGGCGCACTGAAGCTTTCTTT
. | TRBJ1-5 | TRBV5-8 | . | CASSLAGQGFEPQHF | TGTGCCAGCAGCTTGGCGGGGCAGGGTTTCGAGCCCCAGCATTTT
. | TRBJ1-2 | TRBV11-2 | . | CASSPIGGVYGYTF | TGTGCCAGCAGCCCAATAGGGGGGGTCTATGGCTACACCTTC
few | TRBJ2-1 | TRBV9 | . | CASSVRVGGVYNEQFF | TGTGCCAGCAGCGTAAGGGTGGGAGGCGTCTACAATGAGCAGTTCTTC
. | TRBJ2-7 | TRBV28 | . | CASTSTGLEQYF | TGTGCCAGCACCAGCACAGGGCTCGAGCAGTACTTC
medium-sized | TRBJ2-2 | TRBV5-4 | TRBD1 | CASSPRGQGTGELFF | TGTGCCAGCAGCCCGAGAGGACAGGGCACCGGGGAGCTGTTTTTT
. | TRBJ1-1 | TRBV18 | . | CASSPPIKGLEAFF | TGTGCCAGCTCACCACCGATAAAGGGGCTTGAAGCTTTCTTT
. | TRBJ1-1 | TRBV5-5 | . | CASSSIKGTGNTEAFF | TGTGCCAGCAGCTCGATAAAGGGCACCGGGAACACTGAAGCTTTCTTT
. | TRBJ2-2 | TRBV11-2 | . | CASSRVPLTGELFF | TGTGCCAGCAGCAGAGTCCCCCTAACCGGGGAGCTGTTTTTT
. | TRBJ1-4 | TRBV19 | . | CASSPPGGFNEKLFF | TGTGCCAGTAGTCCGCCGGGCGGGTTTAATGAAAAACTGTTTTTT
once | TRBJ2-3 | TRBV6-6 | . | CASSVGGTDTQYF | TGTGCCAGCTCAGTGGGGGGCACAGATACGCAGTATTTT
. | TRBJ2-7 | TRBV7-2 | . | CASSFGQFYEQYF | TGTGCCAGCAGCTTCGGGCAGTTCTACGAGCAGTACTTC
. | TRBJ1-1 | TRBV7-2 | . | CAILRVGTEAFF | TGTGCCATCCTGAGGGTTGGCACTGAAGCTTTCTTT
. | TRBJ1-5 | TRBV3-1/TRBV3-2 | TRBD1 | CASSPGTANSNQPQHF | TGTGCCAGCAGCCCCGGGACAGCTAATAGCAATCAGCCCCAGCATTTT
. | TRBJ1-1 | TRBV7-2 | TRBD1 | CASSQTVTGGATEAFF | TGTGCCAGCAGCCAAACAGTCACAGGGGGCGCGACTGAAGCTTTCTTT
. | TRBJ1-2 | TRBV6-1 | . | CASSEAIYQGYTF | TGTGCCAGCAGTGAAGCCATCTACCAGGGCTACACCTTC
. | TRBJ1-1 | TRBV11-2 | TRBD1 | CASSLEGQAGVEAFF | TGTGCCAGCAGCCTAGAAGGACAGGCCGGAGTTGAAGCTTTCTTT
. | TRBJ2-7 | TRBV6-5 | TRBD2 | CASTSGGGIYEQYF | TGTGCCAGCACCTCGGGAGGGGGTATCTACGAGCAGTACTTC
. | TRBJ2-7 | TRBV7-9 | TRBD1 | CASSTRDREQYF | TGTGCCAGCAGCACCCGGGACAGGGAGCAGTACTTC
. | TRBJ2-1 | TRBV7-6 | TRBD1 | CASSPLGGETYNEQFF | TGTGCCAGCAGCCCTTTAGGGGGCGAAACCTACAATGAGCAGTTCTTC
. | TRBJ2-7 | TRBV5-1 | . | CASSSTPGGSYEQYF | TGCGCCAGCAGCTCCACCCCCGGGGGCTCCTACGAGCAGTACTTC
. | TRBJ2-7 | TRBV5-4 | TRBD2 | CASSLALAGGPYEQYF | TGTGCCAGCAGCCTGGCACTAGCGGGGGGCCCCTACGAGCAGTACTTC
. | TRBJ2-3 | TRBV3-1/TRBV3-2 | TRBD1 | CASSQEDRGHSTDTQYF | TGTGCCAGCAGCCAAGAGGACAGGGGTCACAGCACAGATACGCAGTATTTT
. | TRBJ2-5 | TRBV3-1/TRBV3-2 | TRBD2 | CASSSHTSGLEGEETQYF | TGTGCCAGCAGCTCACACACTAGCGGGCTGGAGGGGGAAGAGACCCAGTACTTC
. | TRBJ1-2 | TRBV10-3 | TRBD1 | CAITEDRGFGYTF | TGTGCCATCACGGAGGACAGGGGTTTTGGCTACACCTTC
once | TRBJ2-4 | TRBV3-1/TRBV3-2 | . | CASSQGSGLAKNIQYF | TGTGCCAGCAGCCAAGGTAGCGGACTAGCCAAAAACATTCAGTACTTC